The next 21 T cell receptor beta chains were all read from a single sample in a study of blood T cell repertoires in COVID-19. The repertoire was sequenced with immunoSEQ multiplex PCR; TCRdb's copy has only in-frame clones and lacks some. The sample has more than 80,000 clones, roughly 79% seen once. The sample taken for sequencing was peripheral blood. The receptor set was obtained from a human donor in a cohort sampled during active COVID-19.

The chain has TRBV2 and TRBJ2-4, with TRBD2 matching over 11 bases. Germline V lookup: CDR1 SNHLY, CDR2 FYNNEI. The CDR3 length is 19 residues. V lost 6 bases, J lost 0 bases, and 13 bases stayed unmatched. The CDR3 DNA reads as TGTGCCAGCAGCGGCGGAAGACTAGCGGGGTTACTAGCCAAAAACATTCAGTACTTC. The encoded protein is CASSGGRLAGLLAKNIQYF.

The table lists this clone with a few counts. The CDR3 DNA reads as TGTGCCAGCAGCGTGGGACAGGGAGCCTACGAGCAGTACTTC. Its protein is CASSVGQGAYEQYF. V usage is TRBV5-4 and J usage is TRBJ2-7; TRBD1 aligns across 9 bases. The CDR3 loop spans 14 amino acids. Germline CDR1 reads SGHNT; CDR2 reads YYREEE (reference sequence). V lost 4 bases, J lost 2 bases, and 4 bases stayed unmatched. Supplemented by reference TRBV5-4 and TRBJ2-7, the full variable domain reads ETGVTQSPTHLIKTRGQQVTLRCSSQSGHNTVSWYQQALGQGPQFIFQYYREEENGRGNFPPRFSGLQFPNYSSELNVNALELDDSALYLCASSVGQGAYEQYFGPGTRLTVT.

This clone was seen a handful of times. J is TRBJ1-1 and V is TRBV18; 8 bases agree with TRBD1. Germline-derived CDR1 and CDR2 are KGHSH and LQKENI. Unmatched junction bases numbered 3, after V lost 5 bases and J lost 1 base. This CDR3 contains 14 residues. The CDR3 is CASSRDRKNTEAFF. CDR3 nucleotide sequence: TGTGCCAGCTCAAGGGACAGGAAGAACACTGAAGCTTTCTTT.

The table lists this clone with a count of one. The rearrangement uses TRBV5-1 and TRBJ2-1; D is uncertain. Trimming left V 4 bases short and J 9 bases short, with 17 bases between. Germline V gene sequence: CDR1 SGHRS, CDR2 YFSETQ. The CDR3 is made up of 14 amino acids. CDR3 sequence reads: CASSPAAIPGEQFF. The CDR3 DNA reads TGCGCCAGCAGCCCCGCGGCCATCCCGGGTGAGCAGTTCTTC.

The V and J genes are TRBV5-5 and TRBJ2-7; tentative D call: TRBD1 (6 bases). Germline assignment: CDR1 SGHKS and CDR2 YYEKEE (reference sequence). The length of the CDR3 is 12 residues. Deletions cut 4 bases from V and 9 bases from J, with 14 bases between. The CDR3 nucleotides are TGTGCCAGCAGCCGGGACACGTCCGCGCAGTACTTC. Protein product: CASSRDTSAQYF.

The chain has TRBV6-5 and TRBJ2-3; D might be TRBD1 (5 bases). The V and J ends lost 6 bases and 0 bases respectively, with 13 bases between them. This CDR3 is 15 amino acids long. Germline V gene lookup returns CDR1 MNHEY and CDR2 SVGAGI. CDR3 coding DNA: TGTGCCAGCAGGCCCAAGGGGTGGAGCACAGATACGCAGTATTTT. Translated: CASRPKGWSTDTQYF.

The DNA for the CDR3 is TGTGCCAGCAGAACAGGGGGAGAGGAAAAACTGTTTTTT. It yields the protein CASRTGGEEKLFF. The V and J genes are TRBV28 and TRBJ1-4; 8 bases match TRBD1. The CDR3 contains 13 residues. Losses at the gene ends were 6 bases for V and 8 bases for J; bases not matched to a gene: 5. CDR1 MDHEN and CDR2 SYDVKM come from the germline V gene.

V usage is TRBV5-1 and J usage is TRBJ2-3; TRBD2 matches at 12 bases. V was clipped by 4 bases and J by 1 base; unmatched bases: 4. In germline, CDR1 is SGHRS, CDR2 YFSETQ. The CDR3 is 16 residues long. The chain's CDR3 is CASSPRTSGGTDTQYF. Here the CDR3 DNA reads TGCGCCAGCAGCCCACGGACTAGCGGGGGCACAGATACGCAGTATTTT.

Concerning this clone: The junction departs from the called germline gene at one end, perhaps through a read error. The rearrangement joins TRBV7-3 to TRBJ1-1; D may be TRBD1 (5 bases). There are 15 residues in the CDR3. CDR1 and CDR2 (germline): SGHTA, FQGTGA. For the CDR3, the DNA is TGTGCCAGCAGCCCAATGGGGGGGATGAAGACTGAAGCTTTCTTT. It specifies CASSPMGGMKTEAFF.

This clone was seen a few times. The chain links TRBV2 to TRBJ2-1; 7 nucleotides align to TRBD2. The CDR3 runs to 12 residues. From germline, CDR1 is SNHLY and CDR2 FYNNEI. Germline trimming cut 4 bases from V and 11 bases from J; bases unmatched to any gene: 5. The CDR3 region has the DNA TGTGCCAGCAGTGGGACTAGGACGAAGCAGTTCTTC. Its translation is CASSGTRTKQFF.

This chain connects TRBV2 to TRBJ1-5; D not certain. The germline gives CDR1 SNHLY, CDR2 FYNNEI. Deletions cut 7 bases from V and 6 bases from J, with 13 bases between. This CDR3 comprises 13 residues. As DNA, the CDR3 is TGTGCCAGCAAAGACCGGGAGGTTCAGCCCCAGCATTTT. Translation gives CASKDREVQPQHF.

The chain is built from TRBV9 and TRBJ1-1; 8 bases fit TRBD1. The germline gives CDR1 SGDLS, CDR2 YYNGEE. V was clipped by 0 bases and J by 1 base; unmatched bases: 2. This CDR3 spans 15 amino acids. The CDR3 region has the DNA TGTGCCAGCAGCGTAGAGGACAGGGCGAACACTGAAGCTTTCTTT. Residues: CASSVEDRANTEAFF.

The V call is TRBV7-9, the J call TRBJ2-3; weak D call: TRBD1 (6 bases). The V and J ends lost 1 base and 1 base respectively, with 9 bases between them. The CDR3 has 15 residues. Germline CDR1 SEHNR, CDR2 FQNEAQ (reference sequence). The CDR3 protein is CASSLGAGGTDTQYF. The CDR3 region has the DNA TGTGCCAGCAGCTTAGGGGCAGGGGGCACAGATACGCAGTATTTT.

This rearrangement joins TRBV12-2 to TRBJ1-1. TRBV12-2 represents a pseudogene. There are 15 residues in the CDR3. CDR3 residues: CASRLVRDWNTEAFF. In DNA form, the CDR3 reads TGTGCAAGTCGCTTAGTAAGGGACTGGAACACTGAAGCTTTCTTT.

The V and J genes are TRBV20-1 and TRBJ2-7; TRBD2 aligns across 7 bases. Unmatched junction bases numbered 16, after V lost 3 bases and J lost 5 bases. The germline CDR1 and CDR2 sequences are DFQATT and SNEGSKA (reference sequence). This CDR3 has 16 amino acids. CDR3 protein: CSASRPGGPDPHEQYF. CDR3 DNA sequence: TGCAGTGCTAGTCGTCCGGGGGGTCCCGACCCCCACGAGCAGTACTTC.

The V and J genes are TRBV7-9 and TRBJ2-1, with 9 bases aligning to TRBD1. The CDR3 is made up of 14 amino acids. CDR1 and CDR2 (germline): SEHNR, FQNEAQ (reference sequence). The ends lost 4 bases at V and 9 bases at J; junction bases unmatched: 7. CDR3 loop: CASSSGQGRSEQFF. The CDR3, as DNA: TGTGCCAGCAGCTCAGGACAGGGGAGGAGTGAGCAGTTCTTC.

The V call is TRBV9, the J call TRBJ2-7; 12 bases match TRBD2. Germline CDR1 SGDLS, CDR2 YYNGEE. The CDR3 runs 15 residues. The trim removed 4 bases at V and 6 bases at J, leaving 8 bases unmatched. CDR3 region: CASSTRTSGTTEQYF. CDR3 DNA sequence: TGTGCCAGCAGCACTAGGACTAGCGGGACCACCGAGCAGTACTTC.

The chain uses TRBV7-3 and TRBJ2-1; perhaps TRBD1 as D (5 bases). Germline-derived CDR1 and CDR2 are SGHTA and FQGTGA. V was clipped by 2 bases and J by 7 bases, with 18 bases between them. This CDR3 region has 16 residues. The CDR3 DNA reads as TGTGCCAGCAGCTTAGAGTCCCAGGGATCATGGAATGAGCAGTTCTTC. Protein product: CASSLESQGSWNEQFF.

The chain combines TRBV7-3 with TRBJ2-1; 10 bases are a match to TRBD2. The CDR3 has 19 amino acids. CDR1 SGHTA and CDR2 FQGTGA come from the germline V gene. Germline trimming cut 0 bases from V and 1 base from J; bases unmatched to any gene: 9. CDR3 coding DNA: TGTGCCAGCAGCTTAACCGGGAGCGGGAGGGCCCGGTCCTACAATGAGCAGTTCTTC. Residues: CASSLTGSGRARSYNEQFF.

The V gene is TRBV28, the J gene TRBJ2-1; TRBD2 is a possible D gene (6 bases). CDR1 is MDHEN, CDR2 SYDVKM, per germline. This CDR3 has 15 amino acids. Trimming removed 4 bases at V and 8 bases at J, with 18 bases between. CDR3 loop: CASSWRGFGIDEQFF. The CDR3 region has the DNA TGTGCCAGCAGTTGGAGGGGCTTTGGGATAGATGAGCAGTTCTTC.

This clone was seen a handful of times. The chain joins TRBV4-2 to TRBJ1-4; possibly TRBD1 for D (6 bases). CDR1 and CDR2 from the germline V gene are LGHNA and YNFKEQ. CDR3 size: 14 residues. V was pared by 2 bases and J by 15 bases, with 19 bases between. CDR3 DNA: TGTGCCAGCAGCCAACAGACAGGTTTGAAAAGGATGTTTTTT. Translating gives CASSQQTGLKRMFF.